This entry is about one T cell receptor (beta chain). This sample is part of a study of OX40 agonist ivuxolimab in advanced cancers. The overall study: Patients took ivuxolimab, an agonistic anti-OX40 (CD134) antibody. Prior anti-PD-1, anti-PD-L1 or anti-CTLA-4 therapy did not bar entry, and 40% had some.

The assay was immunoSEQ multiplex PCR, and TCRdb's table has in-frame clones only and misses some. The data show tens of thousands of clones, 75% to 90% seen once. Prior autoimmune disease or systemic immunosuppression barred patients. The CDR3 sequence is 18 residues long. Germline CDR1 is LNHDA and CDR2 is SQIVND (reference sequence). J lost 1 base, V lost 5 bases, and 16 bases had no gene match. Material: CD4+ or CD8+ T cells sorted from blood, obtained in a trial of the OX40 agonist ivuxolimab. The V gene is TRBV19, the J gene TRBJ1-1, with 7 bases identical to TRBD1. The receptor was isolated from an adult with an advanced solid tumor such as melanoma, head and neck, liver or kidney cancer. The CDR3 region is CASSVIVQGRLWNTEAFF. Here the CDR3 DNA reads TGTGCCAGTAGTGTGATCGTACAGGGGAGGCTATGGAACACTGAAGCTTTCTTT.